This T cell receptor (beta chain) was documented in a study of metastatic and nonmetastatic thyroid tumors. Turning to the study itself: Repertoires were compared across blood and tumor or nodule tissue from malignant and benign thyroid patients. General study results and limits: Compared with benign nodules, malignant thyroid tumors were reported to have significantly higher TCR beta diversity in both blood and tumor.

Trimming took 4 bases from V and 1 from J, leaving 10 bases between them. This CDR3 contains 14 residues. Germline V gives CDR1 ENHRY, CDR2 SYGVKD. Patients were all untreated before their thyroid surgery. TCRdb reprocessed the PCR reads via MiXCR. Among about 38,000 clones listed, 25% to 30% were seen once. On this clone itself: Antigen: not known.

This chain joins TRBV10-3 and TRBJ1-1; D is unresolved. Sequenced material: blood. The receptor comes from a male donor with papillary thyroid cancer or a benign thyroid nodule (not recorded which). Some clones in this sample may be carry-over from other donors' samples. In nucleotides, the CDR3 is TGTGCCATCAGTGCCGGGGAGACGAACACTGAAGCTTTCTTT. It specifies CAISAGETNTEAFF.